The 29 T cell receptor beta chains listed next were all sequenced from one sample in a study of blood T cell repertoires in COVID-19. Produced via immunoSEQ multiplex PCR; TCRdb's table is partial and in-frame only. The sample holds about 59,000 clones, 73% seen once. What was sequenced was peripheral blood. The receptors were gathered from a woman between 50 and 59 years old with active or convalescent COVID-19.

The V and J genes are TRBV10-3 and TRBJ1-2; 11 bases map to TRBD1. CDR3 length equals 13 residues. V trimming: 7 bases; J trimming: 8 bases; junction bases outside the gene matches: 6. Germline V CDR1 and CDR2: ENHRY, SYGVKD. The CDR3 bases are TGTGCCATCACCTCCGGGACAGGGGGAGGCTACACCTTC. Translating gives CAITSGTGGGYTF.

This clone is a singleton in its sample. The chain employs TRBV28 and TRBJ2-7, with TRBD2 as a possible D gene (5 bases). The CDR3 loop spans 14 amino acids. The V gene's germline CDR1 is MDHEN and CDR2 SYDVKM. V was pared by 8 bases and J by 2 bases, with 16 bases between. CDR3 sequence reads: CASLALQNAYEQYF. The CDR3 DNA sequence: TGTGCCAGCCTAGCCCTTCAGAACGCCTACGAGCAGTACTTC.

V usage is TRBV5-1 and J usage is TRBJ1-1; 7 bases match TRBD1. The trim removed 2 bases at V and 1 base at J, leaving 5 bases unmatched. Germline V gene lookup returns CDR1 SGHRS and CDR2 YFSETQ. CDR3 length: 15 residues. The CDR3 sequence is CASSFWGQTNTEAFF. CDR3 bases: TGCGCCAGCAGCTTCTGGGGACAGACGAACACTGAAGCTTTCTTT.

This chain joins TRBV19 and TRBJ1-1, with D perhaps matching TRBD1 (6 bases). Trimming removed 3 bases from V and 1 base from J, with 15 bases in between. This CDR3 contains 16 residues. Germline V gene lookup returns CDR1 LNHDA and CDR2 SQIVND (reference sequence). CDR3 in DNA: TGTGCCAGTAGTATGATGGCAGGGGTTTCGAACACTGAAGCTTTCTTT. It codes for CASSMMAGVSNTEAFF.

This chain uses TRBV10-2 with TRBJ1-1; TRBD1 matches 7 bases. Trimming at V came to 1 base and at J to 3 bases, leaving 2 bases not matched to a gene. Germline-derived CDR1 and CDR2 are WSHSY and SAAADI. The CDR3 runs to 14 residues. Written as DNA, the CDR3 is TGCGCCAGCAGTGAGTTCAGGGGGGACACTGAAGCTTTCTTT. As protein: CASSEFRGDTEAFF.

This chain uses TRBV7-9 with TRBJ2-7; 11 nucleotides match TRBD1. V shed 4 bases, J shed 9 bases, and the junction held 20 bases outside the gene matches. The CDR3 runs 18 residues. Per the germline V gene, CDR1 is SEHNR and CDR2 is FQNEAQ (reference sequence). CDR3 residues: CASSWPWGQGEEPRPQYF. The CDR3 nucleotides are TGTGCCAGCAGCTGGCCATGGGGACAGGGGGAAGAACCTAGACCGCAGTACTTC.

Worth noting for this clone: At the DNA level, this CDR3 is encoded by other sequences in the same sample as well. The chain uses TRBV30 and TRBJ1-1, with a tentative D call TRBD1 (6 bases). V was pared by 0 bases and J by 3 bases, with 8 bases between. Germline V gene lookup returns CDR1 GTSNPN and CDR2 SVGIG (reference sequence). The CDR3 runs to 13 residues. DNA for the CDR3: TGTGCCTGGAGTGTACAGGGAGACACTGAAGCTTTCTTT. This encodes CAWSVQGDTEAFF.

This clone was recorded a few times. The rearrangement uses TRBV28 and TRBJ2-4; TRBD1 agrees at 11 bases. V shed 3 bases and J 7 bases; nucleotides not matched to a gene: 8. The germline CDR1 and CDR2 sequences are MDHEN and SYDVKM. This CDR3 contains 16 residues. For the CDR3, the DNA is TGTGCCAGCAGTTTGCCCGGACAGGGGGCGTCGAACATTCAGTACTTC. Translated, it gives CASSLPGQGASNIQYF.

The CDR3 nucleotides read TGTGCCAGCGGAAGGCGGGACACCGGGGAGCTGTTTTTT. This sequence encodes CASGRRDTGELFF. This sequence joins TRBV7-8 and TRBJ2-2; tentative D call: TRBD2 (5 bases). V was clipped by 8 bases and J by 3 bases, with 10 bases between them. Germline V lookup: CDR1 SGHVS, CDR2 FQNEAQ. The CDR3 sequence is 13 residues long.

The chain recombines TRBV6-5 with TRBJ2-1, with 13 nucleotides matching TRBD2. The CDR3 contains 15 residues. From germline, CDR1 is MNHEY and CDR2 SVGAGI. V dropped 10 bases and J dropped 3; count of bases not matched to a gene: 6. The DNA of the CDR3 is TGTGCCACTGAGAGGACTAGCGGGAGCTACAATGAGCAGTTCTTC. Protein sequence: CATERTSGSYNEQFF.

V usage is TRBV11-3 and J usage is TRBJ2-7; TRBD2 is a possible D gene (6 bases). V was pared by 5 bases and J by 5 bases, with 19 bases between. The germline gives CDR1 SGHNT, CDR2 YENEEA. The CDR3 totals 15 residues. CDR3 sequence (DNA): TGTGCCAGCAGCCAGGCGGGACTCATTGCCCACGAGCAGTACTTC. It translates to CASSQAGLIAHEQYF.

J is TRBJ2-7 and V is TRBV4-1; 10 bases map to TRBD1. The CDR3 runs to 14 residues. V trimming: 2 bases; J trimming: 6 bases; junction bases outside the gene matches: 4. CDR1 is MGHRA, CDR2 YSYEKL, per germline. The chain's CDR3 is CASSQRDRGSEQYF. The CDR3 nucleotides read TGCGCCAGCAGCCAAAGGGACAGGGGTTCCGAGCAGTACTTC.

The CDR3 sequence is CAWSDSVNTGELFF. The DNA for the CDR3 is TGTGCCTGGAGTGATTCGGTGAACACCGGGGAGCTGTTTTTT. The V gene is TRBV30, the J gene TRBJ2-2; no definite D call. The CDR3 runs 14 residues. Germline CDR1 is GTSNPN and CDR2 is SVGIG (reference sequence). The V and J ends lost 1 base and 1 base respectively, with 7 bases between them.

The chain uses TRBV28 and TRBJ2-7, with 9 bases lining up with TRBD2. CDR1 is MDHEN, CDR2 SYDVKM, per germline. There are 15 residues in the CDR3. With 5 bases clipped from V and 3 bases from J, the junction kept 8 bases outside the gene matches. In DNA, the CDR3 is TGTGCCAGCAGTGTCCTAGCGGGACCTAACTACGAGCAGTACTTC. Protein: CASSVLAGPNYEQYF.

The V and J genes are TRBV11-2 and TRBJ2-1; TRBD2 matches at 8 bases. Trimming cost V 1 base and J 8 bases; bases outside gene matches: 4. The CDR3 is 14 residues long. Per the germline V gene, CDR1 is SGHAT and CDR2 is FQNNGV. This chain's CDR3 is CASSLAGGPYEQFF. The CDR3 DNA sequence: TGTGCCAGCAGCTTAGCGGGAGGGCCCTATGAGCAGTTCTTC.

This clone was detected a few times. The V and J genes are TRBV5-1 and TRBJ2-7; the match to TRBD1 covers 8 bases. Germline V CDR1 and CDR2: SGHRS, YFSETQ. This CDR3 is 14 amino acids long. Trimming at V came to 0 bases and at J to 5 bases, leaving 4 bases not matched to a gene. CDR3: CASSLGQGSHEQYF. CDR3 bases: TGCGCCAGCAGCTTGGGACAGGGGTCCCACGAGCAGTACTTC.

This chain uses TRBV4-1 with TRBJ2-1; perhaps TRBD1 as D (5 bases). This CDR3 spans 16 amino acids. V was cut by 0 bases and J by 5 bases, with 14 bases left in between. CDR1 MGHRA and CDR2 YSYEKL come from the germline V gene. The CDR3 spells CASSQDKGYPDNEQFF. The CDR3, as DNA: TGCGCCAGCAGCCAAGATAAGGGGTACCCTGACAATGAGCAGTTCTTC.

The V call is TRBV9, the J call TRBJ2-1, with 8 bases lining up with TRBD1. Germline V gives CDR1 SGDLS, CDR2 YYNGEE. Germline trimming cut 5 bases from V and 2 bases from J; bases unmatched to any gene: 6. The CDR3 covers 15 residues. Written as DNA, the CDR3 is TGTGCCAGCAGACCTGGGACAGGCACCTACAATGAGCAGTTCTTC. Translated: CASRPGTGTYNEQFF.

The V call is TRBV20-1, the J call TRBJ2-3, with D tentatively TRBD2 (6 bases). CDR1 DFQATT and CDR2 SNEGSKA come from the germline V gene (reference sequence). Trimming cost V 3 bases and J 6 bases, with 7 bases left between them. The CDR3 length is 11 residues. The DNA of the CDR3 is TGCAGTGCTAGTCTAGCGGATACGCAGTATTTT. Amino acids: CSASLADTQYF.

As DNA, the CDR3 is TGTGCCAGCAGTTCCTTCCGGGAGACCCAGTACTTC. Translating it yields CASSSFRETQYF. The chain has TRBV6-5 and TRBJ2-5; D not resolved. V was shortened by 4 bases and J by 5 bases, with 8 bases between the two germline ends. Germline V gene sequence: CDR1 MNHEY, CDR2 SVGAGI. The CDR3 runs to 12 residues.

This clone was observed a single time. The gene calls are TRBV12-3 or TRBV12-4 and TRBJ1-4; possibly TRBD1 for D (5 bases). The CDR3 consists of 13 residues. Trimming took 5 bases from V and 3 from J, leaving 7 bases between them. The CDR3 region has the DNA TGTGCCAGCAGTGGGGGGGCTAATGAAAAACTGTTTTTT. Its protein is CASSGGANEKLFF.

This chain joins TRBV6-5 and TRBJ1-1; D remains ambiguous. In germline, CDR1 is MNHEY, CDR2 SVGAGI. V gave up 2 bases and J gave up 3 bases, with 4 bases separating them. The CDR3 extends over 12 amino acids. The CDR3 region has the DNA TGTGCCAGCAGTTACCAGGACACTGAAGCTTTCTTT. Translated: CASSYQDTEAFF.

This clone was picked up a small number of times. CDR3 coding DNA: TGTGCCTGGAGTGTACTGTTGGTTCCCCCCGAGACCCAGTACTTC. This encodes CAWSVLLVPPETQYF. The chain has TRBV30 and TRBJ2-5; the D is unclear. CDR3 length: 15 residues. Deletions cut 0 bases from V and 5 bases from J, with 16 bases between. Germline CDR1 and CDR2: GTSNPN and SVGIG (reference sequence).

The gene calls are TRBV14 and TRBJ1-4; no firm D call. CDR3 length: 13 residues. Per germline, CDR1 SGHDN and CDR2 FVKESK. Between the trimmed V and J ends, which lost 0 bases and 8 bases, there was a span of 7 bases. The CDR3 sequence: CASSQDPREKLFF. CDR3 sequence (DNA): TGTGCCAGCAGCCAAGACCCCAGGGAAAAACTGTTTTTT.

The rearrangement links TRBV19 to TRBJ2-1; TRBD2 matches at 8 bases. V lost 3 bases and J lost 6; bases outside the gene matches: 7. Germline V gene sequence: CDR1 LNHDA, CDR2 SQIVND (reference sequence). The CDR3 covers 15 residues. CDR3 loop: CASSIISGMGNEQFF. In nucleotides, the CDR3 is TGTGCCAGTAGTATTATTAGCGGGATGGGCAATGAGCAGTTCTTC.

CDR3 coding DNA: TGTGCCAGCAGGTCAGGGGGAACCGGGGAGCTGTTTTTT. Translating gives CASRSGGTGELFF. The rearrangement links TRBV9 to TRBJ2-2, with 7 positions matching TRBD1. V lost 5 bases to trimming and J lost 5 bases; unmatched junction nucleotides: 3. CDR3 length: 13 amino acids. Germline CDR1 SGDLS, CDR2 YYNGEE.

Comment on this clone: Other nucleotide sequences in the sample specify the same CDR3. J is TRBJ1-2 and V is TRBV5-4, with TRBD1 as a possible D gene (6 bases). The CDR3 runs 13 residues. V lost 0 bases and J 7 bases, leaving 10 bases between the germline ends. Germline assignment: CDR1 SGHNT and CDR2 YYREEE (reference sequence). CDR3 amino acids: CASSLGNRVGYTF. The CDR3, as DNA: TGTGCCAGCAGCTTGGGGAACAGGGTTGGCTACACCTTC.

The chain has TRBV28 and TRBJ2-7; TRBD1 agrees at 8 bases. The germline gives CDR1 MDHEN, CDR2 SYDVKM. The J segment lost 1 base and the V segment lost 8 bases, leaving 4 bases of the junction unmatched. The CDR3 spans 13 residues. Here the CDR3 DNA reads TGTGCCAGCGAGGACAGGGCTTCCTACGAGCAGTACTTC. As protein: CASEDRASYEQYF.

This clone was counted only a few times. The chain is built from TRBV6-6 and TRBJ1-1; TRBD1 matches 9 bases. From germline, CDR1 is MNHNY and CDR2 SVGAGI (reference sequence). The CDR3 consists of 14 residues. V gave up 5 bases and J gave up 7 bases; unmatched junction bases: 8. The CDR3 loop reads CASSTGQGSVEAFF. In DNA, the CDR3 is TGTGCCAGCAGTACCGGACAGGGGTCGGTTGAAGCTTTCTTT.